The clone carrying this T cell receptor (beta chain) was observed a few times. As yet, its antigen is unknown. The data are from a study of beta chain features in type 1 diabetes. General study results and limits: Insertions at VDJ junctions were less frequent in type 1 diabetes patients. These patients also deleted more nucleotides at the same junctions. All four CD4+ subsets of Type 1 diabetes patients contained TCRB CDR3s that were moderately but significantly shorter.

V was cut by 5 bases and J by 14 bases, with 22 bases left in between. Germline CDR1 and CDR2: SGHRS and YFSETQ. This CDR3 is 13 amino acids long. Reverse transcription of all isolated RNA meant that expressed TCRB transcripts were sequenced. TCRdb's table, derived via immunoSEQ multiplex PCR, lists solely in-frame clones and lacks some. This table has 130,000 or so clones, about 10% appearing once. The source is a man aged 25-45 years with type 1 diabetes. The chain joins TRBV5-1 to TRBJ2-5, with D perhaps TRBD2 (6 bases). Sequencing input: central memory CD4+ T cells from blood. CDR3 sequence: CASRNPDTPGGYF. The CDR3 DNA sequence: TGCGCCAGCAGAAACCCGGACACTCCCGGGGGTTACTTC.